The 29 T cell receptor beta chains presented below share a single source sample, sequenced in a study of CD4 T cells in relation to SARS-CoV-2 and coronaviruses. Which antigens these TCRs recognize remains unknown. The table came from immunoSEQ multiplex PCR; TCRdb's copy has only in-frame clones and leaves some out. The sample lists around 20,000 clones, under 85% occurring once. CD4+ T cells from unexposed donors were obtained before the COVID-19 pandemic (2011-2018). CD4+ T cells were isolated from the cells after more than 8 days of culture. Sequenced sample: CD4+ T cells from PBMCs, cultured in vitro. The receptors originated from a human donor in good health.

The rearrangement joins TRBV6-2 or TRBV6-3 to TRBJ2-3; maybe TRBD2 (6 bases). CDR1 and CDR2 from the germline V gene are MNHEY and SVGEGT. The CDR3 runs to 16 residues. Trimming cost V 5 bases and J 3 bases, with 18 bases left between them. CDR3 protein: CASSPPPGEGTDTQYF. In DNA form, the CDR3 reads TGTGCCAGCAGTCCCCCCCCGGGGGAAGGAACAGATACGCAGTATTTT.

A single count supports this clone. The J gene is TRBJ2-7, the V gene TRBV5-1, with D possibly TRBD2 on 6 matching bases. The CDR3 is 14 amino acids. The V gene lost 7 bases and the J gene lost 3 bases, with 17 bases spanning the gap. Per the germline V gene, CDR1 is SGHRS and CDR2 is YFSETQ. The CDR3: CASSATSSVYEQYF. The CDR3 DNA reads TGCGCCAGCTCGGCGACTAGTTCCGTCTACGAGCAGTACTTC.

This clone has more than one count but fewer than ten. The chain has TRBV24-1 and TRBJ2-2; 8 bases line up with TRBD1. Germline loops: CDR1 KGHDR, CDR2 SFDVKD. With 2 bases clipped from V and 3 bases from J, the junction kept 4 bases outside the gene matches. This CDR3 is 16 amino acids long. The CDR3 loop reads CATSDSGTGHTGELFF. The CDR3 DNA reads as TGTGCCACCAGTGATTCCGGGACAGGCCACACCGGGGAGCTGTTTTTT.

The V and J genes are TRBV7-9 and TRBJ2-7; D is perhaps TRBD1 (6 bases). V lost 5 bases and J 2 bases, leaving 13 bases between the germline ends. Per germline, CDR1 SEHNR and CDR2 FQNEAQ (reference sequence). The CDR3 is 14 amino acids. The CDR3 nucleotides read TGTGCCAGCAGCCAGGACAGTCCTCCCTACGAGCAGTACTTC. This codes for CASSQDSPPYEQYF.

The genes are TRBV19 and TRBJ2-2; a possible D gene is TRBD1 (6 bases). From germline, CDR1 is LNHDA and CDR2 SQIVND (reference sequence). The CDR3 length is 16 residues. V shed 2 bases and J shed 0 bases, with 10 bases lying between them. The CDR3 nucleotides read TGTGCCAGTAGTATATCCGGGACACCGAACACCGGGGAGCTGTTTTTT. This codes for CASSISGTPNTGELFF.

The gene calls are TRBV2 and TRBJ2-6; D unclear. The CDR3 contains 15 residues. Germline lookup yields CDR1 SNHLY and CDR2 FYNNEI. V was cut by 8 bases and J by 2 bases, with 13 bases left in between. CDR3 bases: TGTGCCAGCCTCTCAGGTTTGCCTGGGGCCAACGTCCTGACTTTC. This gives the protein CASLSGLPGANVLTF.

The chain links TRBV1 to TRBJ2-1; the table calls TRBD2, which could not be checked here. TRBV1 constitutes a pseudogene. The CDR3 length is 24 residues. CDR3 amino acids: CTSSQEINGLERTSGACSYNEQFF. The CDR3 DNA reads TGCACCAGCAGCCAAGAGATTAATGGTCTTGAACGGACTAGCGGAGCGTGCTCCTACAATGAGCAGTTCTTC.

The DNA for the CDR3 is TGTGCCACCAGCGTCTCACAGGGTCTGTCCTACGAGCAGTACTTC. Protein product: CATSVSQGLSYEQYF. This sequence joins TRBV15 and TRBJ2-7, with D perhaps TRBD1 (6 bases). CDR1 and CDR2 (germline): LNHNV, YYDKDF (reference sequence). V lost 5 bases, J lost 1 base, and 15 bases lay in between. The CDR3 runs to 15 residues.

The chain carries TRBV29-1 and TRBJ1-1, with no clear D. This CDR3 is 13 amino acids long. Trimming removed 4 bases from V and 3 bases from J, with 12 bases in between. Germline V lookup: CDR1 SQVTM, CDR2 ANQGSEA. The CDR3 DNA reads as TGCAGCGTTGTAGAACTGATGGACACTGAAGCTTTCTTT. The encoded protein is CSVVELMDTEAFF.

The chain has TRBV30 and TRBJ1-1; TRBD1 is a possible D gene (5 bases). Germline CDR1 reads GTSNPN; CDR2 reads SVGIG (reference sequence). V gave up 0 bases and J gave up 11 bases, with 10 bases separating them. The CDR3 is 11 residues long. The CDR3 is CAWSVPGTAFF. The CDR3 nucleotides are TGTGCCTGGAGTGTACCAGGGACGGCTTTCTTT.

The chain joins TRBV6-1 to TRBJ1-3; D gene uncertain. CDR3 length: 17 amino acids. Trimming took 4 bases from V and 0 from J, leaving 16 bases between them. The germline V gene has CDR1 MNHNS and CDR2 SASEGT. In DNA, the CDR3 is TGTGCCAGCAGTGTTAGCTTTTTCGGGAACTCTGGAAACACCATATATTTT. It specifies CASSVSFFGNSGNTIYF.

The chain uses TRBV5-8 and TRBJ2-6; the D is unclear. Looked up from germline, CDR1 is SGHTS and CDR2 is YDEGEE. There are 15 residues in the CDR3. Trimming removed 1 base at V and 1 base at J, with 6 bases between. The CDR3 DNA reads TGTGCCAGCAGCTTGTGGGTGTCTGGGGCCAACGTCCTGACTTTC. Its translation: CASSLWVSGANVLTF.

On this clone: With a much larger clone just one base away, this may be a read error. The same CDR3 can be traced to other DNA sequences in this sample. The chain is built from TRBV6-1 and TRBJ1-1; D unresolved. Germline V gene data show CDR1 as MNHNS and CDR2 as SASEGT. The CDR3 totals 12 residues. V shed 3 bases and J shed 3 bases, with 5 bases lying between them. DNA for the CDR3: TGTGCCAGCAGTGAGTGGGACACTGAAGCTTTCTTT. Amino acid sequence: CASSEWDTEAFF.

The chain uses TRBV25-1 and TRBJ1-4; no reliable D call. V was trimmed by 1 base and J by 8 bases, leaving 11 bases between them. The CDR3 length is 14 residues. Germline values: CDR1 MGHDK, CDR2 SYGVNS. For the CDR3, the DNA is TGTGCCAGCAGTGAATGGAACGGGGAGGAAAAACTGTTTTTT. This sequence encodes CASSEWNGEEKLFF. Complete variable domain (other parts from reference TRBV25-1 and TRBJ1-4): EADIYQTPRYLVIGTGKKITLECSQTMGHDKMYWYQQDPGMELHLIHYSYGVNSTEKGDLSSESTVSRIRTEHFPLTLESARPSHTSQYLCASSEWNGEEKLFFGSGTQLSVL.

This chain uses TRBV29-1 with TRBJ2-5, with D unclear. The V end was cut by 4 bases, the J end by 0 bases, with 6 bases between. Germline V lookup: CDR1 SQVTM, CDR2 ANQGSEA. The CDR3 is 12 amino acids. The CDR3 DNA sequence: TGCAGCGTTGTCGGGTACCAAGAGACCCAGTACTTC. Translation gives CSVVGYQETQYF.

The chain recombines TRBV18 with TRBJ1-6; 8 nucleotides match TRBD1. Germline CDR1 is KGHSH and CDR2 is LQKENI. With 4 bases clipped from V and 5 bases from J, the junction kept 1 base outside the gene matches. The CDR3 is 14 amino acids. CDR3 nucleotides: TGTGCCAGCTCACTGGGACAGGATAATTCACCCCTCCACTTT. This codes for CASSLGQDNSPLHF.

The J gene is TRBJ2-7, the V gene TRBV27; 7 bases map to TRBD1. Germline lookup yields CDR1 MNHEY and CDR2 SMNVEV (reference sequence). The length of the CDR3 is 15 residues. Trimming at V came to 5 bases and at J to 4 bases, leaving 11 bases not matched to a gene. The CDR3 DNA is TGTGCCAGCAGTGCATGGGACAGCCCCTCGTACGAGCAGTACTTC. It specifies CASSAWDSPSYEQYF.

The chain is built from TRBV5-1 and TRBJ2-7; 7 positions agree with TRBD2. Germline CDR1 SGHRS, CDR2 YFSETQ. The CDR3 covers 15 residues. Trimming cost V 5 bases and J 3 bases; bases outside gene matches: 11. DNA for the CDR3: TGCGCCAGCAGGGGCCGGTCAGCGGGGAACTACGAGCAGTACTTC. Translation gives CASRGRSAGNYEQYF.

The chain is built from TRBV20-1 and TRBJ1-1; no firm D call. Germline V gene sequence: CDR1 DFQATT, CDR2 SNEGSKA (reference sequence). The CDR3 loop spans 13 amino acids. V lost 4 bases, J lost 2 bases, and 11 bases lay in between. The CDR3 nucleotides read TGCAGTGCTATTGAAGGAGCAAACACTGAAGCTTTCTTT. Residues: CSAIEGANTEAFF.

The chain has TRBV9 and TRBJ2-7, with 7 bases matching TRBD1. The V gene end was trimmed by 4 bases and the J gene end by 5 bases; junction bases not matched to a gene: 15. The CDR3 totals 16 residues. Germline V gene lookup returns CDR1 SGDLS and CDR2 YYNGEE. The CDR3 loop reads CASSPEPLDRVNEQYF. CDR3 coding DNA: TGTGCCAGCAGCCCAGAGCCCCTTGACAGGGTCAACGAGCAGTACTTC.

In DNA form, the CDR3 reads TGCAGTGCTAGTCAGGCGGAGAGACCGTACAATGAGCAGTTCTTC. Amino acid sequence: CSASQAERPYNEQFF. The chain joins TRBV20-1 to TRBJ2-1, with D unresolved. Trimming took off 3 bases at V and 4 bases at J, with 16 bases between the two ends. The V gene's germline CDR1 is DFQATT and CDR2 SNEGSKA (reference sequence). There are 15 residues in the CDR3.

The gene calls are TRBV5-4 and TRBJ2-3; TRBD2 matches 15 bases. The CDR3 runs to 18 residues. Unmatched junction bases numbered 7, after V lost 1 base and J lost 4 bases. The germline V gene has CDR1 SGHNT and CDR2 YYREEE (reference sequence). The CDR3 DNA reads as TGTGCCAGCAGCTTGCTCCGGACTAGCGGGAGGGCCTCAGATACGCAGTATTTT. It codes for CASSLLRTSGRASDTQYF.

The chain employs TRBV5-4 and TRBJ2-7, with 8 bases lining up with TRBD1. Per germline, CDR1 SGHNT and CDR2 YYREEE (reference sequence). This CDR3 spans 13 amino acids. V gave up 7 bases and J gave up 5 bases; unmatched junction bases: 8. The chain's CDR3 is CASGRDRRDEQYF. The CDR3 DNA reads TGTGCCAGCGGACGGGACAGGCGGGACGAGCAGTACTTC.

The CDR3 spells CASSAQGPTRVASTDTQYF. Written as DNA, the CDR3 is TGTGCCAGCAGTGCCCAGGGCCCTACGAGGGTAGCAAGCACAGATACGCAGTATTTT. The chain employs TRBV2 and TRBJ2-3, with D perhaps assigned TRBD1 or TRBD2 (5 bases each). Trimming took 4 bases from V and 0 from J, leaving 23 bases between them. This CDR3 spans 19 amino acids. CDR1 is SNHLY, CDR2 FYNNEI, per germline.

The V call is TRBV18, the J call TRBJ1-2; 7 nucleotides agree with TRBD1. The CDR3 runs 13 residues. The J segment lost 6 bases and the V segment lost 6 bases, leaving 7 bases of the junction unmatched. Germline V gene sequence: CDR1 KGHSH, CDR2 LQKENI. CDR3 sequence: CASSPGTDHGYTF. The DNA for the CDR3 is TGTGCCAGCTCGCCCGGGACAGATCATGGCTACACCTTC.

The chain employs TRBV28 and TRBJ2-1, with D uncertain. CDR1 and CDR2 (germline): MDHEN, SYDVKM. The CDR3 runs 14 residues. Between the trimmed V and J ends, which lost 6 bases and 6 bases, there was a span of 15 bases. The CDR3 nucleotides read TGTGCCAGCAGCCAGCAGTTGTGGGGCAATGAGCAGTTCTTC. Encoded protein: CASSQQLWGNEQFF.

V and J are TRBV24-1 and TRBJ2-1; 8 positions agree with TRBD2. The V gene end was trimmed by 12 bases and the J gene end by 1 base; junction bases not matched to a gene: 4. CDR1 and CDR2 (germline): KGHDR, SFDVKD. This CDR3 spans 13 amino acids. CDR3: CAAGGASYNEQFF. CDR3 nucleotide sequence: TGTGCCGCGGGGGGCGCGTCCTACAATGAGCAGTTCTTC.

The J gene is TRBJ1-2, the V gene TRBV6-2 or TRBV6-3; no definite D call. Trimming left V 2 bases short and J 4 bases short, with 17 bases between. The CDR3 consists of 16 residues. Germline lookup yields CDR1 MNHEY and CDR2 SVGEGT. The CDR3 reads CASSYGLLRGGYGYTF. CDR3 coding DNA: TGTGCCAGCAGTTACGGGCTTCTACGGGGAGGCTATGGCTACACCTTC.

CDR3: CASSSQGDGNQPQHF. The CDR3 DNA follows: TGTGCCAGCAGCTCTCAGGGGGACGGCAATCAGCCCCAGCATTTT. The chain combines TRBV7-8 with TRBJ1-5, with 7 positions matching TRBD1. The CDR3 consists of 15 residues. Unmatched junction bases numbered 5, after V lost 4 bases and J lost 2 bases. Per the germline V gene, CDR1 is SGHVS and CDR2 is FQNEAQ.